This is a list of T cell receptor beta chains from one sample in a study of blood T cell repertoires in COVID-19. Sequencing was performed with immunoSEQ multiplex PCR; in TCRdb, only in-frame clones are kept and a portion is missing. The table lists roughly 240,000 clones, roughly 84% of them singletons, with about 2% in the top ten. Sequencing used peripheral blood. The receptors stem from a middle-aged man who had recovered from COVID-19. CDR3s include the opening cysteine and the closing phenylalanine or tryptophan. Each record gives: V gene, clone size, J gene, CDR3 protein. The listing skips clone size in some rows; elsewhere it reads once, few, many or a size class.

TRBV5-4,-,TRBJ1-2,CASSPGQVAPGYTF
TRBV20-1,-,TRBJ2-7,CSASGRGRYEQYF
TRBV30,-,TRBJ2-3,CAWTGISLDTQYF
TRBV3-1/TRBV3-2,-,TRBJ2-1,CASSQDRARGKPNNEQFF
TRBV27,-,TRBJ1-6,CASSFRQYNSPLHF
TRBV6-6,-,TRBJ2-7,CASSPGGEGDSYEQYF
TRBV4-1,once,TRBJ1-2,CASSQASGSLANYGYTF
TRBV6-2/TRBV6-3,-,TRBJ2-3,CASSYSDSQDTQYF
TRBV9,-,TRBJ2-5,CASSARLAEETQYF
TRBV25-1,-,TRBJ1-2,CASSAGGYGYTF
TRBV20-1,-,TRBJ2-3,CSASAAGGTDTQYF
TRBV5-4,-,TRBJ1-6,CASSPSSGTPNSPLHF
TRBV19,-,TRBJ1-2,CASSLQGDDGYTF
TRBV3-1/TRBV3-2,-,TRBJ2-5,CASSQPLLAGGPVSQETQYF
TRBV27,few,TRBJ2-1,CASRLDFYNEQFF
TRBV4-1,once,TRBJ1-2,CASSQDRIGGFSYGYTF
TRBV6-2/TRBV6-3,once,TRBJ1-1,CASSNHRGNTEAFF
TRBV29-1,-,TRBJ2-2,CSVLRDRGAGELFF
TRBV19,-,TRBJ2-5,CASSHGRNRRLAGVQETQYF
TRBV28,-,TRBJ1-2,CASSLGAGSGGYTF
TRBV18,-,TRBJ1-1,CASPPPTGLNTEAFF
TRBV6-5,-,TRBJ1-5,CASSRTVSNQPQHF
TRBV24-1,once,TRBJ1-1,CATSDYTQEGNTEAFF
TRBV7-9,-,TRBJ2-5,CASSRDLDWVKTQYF
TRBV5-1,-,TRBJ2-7,CASSLTAGAHEQYF
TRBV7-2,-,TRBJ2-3,CASSSAGGDADTQYF
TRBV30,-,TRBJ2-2,CAWKELVNTGELFF
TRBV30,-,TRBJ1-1,CAWRGTGRPGAEAFF
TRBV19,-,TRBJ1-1,CASSFMEMNTEAFF
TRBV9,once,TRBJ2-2,CASSVGGNTGELFF
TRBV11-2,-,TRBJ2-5,CASSTGGQETQYF
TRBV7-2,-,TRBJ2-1,CASSSRDRHNEQFF
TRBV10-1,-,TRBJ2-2,CASSDRVDGELFF
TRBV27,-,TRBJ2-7,CASRKGQEIGEQYF
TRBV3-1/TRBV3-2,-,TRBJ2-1,CASSQGTGTYNEQFF
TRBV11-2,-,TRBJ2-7,CASSLDPADEQYF
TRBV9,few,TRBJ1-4,CASSVDLVGRDEKLFF
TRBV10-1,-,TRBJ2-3,CASTRDFTDTQYF
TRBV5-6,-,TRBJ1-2,CASSAGTGTPLGYTF
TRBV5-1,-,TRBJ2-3,CASSTGTSGGLGTDTQYF
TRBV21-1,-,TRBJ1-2,CASSKVGGQGRDYGYTF
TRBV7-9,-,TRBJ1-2,CASSLRQGDYGYTF
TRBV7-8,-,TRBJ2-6,CASSSDRSDSGANVLTF
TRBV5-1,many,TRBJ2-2,CASSLDRANTGELFF
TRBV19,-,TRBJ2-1,CASSIDGAGGRNEQFF
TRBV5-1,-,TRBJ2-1,CASSSRQGIRGNEQFF
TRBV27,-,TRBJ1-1,CASSPQIWRDTEAFF
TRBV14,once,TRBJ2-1,CASSPRGLVDSNEQFF